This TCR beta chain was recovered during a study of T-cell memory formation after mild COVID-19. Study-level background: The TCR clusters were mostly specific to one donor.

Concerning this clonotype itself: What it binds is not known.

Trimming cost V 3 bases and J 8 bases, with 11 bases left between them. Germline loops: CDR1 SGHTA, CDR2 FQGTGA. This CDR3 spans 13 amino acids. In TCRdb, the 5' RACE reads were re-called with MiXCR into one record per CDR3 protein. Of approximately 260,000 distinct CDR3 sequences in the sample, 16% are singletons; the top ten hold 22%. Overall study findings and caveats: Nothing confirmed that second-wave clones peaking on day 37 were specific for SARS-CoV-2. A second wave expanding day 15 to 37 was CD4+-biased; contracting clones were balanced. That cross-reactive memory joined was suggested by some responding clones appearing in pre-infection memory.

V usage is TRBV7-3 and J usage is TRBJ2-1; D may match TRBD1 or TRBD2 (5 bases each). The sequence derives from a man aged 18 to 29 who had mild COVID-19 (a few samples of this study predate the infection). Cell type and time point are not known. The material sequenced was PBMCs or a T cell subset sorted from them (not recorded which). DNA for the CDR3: TGTGCCAGCAGCTTCGGGACGATCCATGAGCAGTTCTTC. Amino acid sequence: CASSFGTIHEQFF.